These 20 T cell receptor beta chains were all obtained from the same sample, sequenced in a study of cytomegalovirus exposure and HLA in healthy donors. The PCR used 60 Vbeta and 13 Jbeta primers. Generated by immunoSEQ multiplex PCR, the TCRdb table keeps only in-frame clones and is missing some. The data contain around 94,000 clones, around 77% of them seen just once; the ten biggest clones take up roughly 20%. Specimen: PBMCs. The receptors derive from a woman between 55 and 75 years old in good health and CMV-seropositive.

J is TRBJ2-4 and V is TRBV16; D perhaps matches TRBD2 (5 bases). CDR1 is KGHSY, CDR2 FQNENV, per germline. The CDR3 runs to 15 residues. With 1 base removed from V and 9 bases from J, the gap between germline ends came to 16 bases. The chain's CDR3 is CASSQYRRSVGIQYF. For the CDR3, the DNA is TGTGCCAGCAGCCAATATCGGAGGTCCGTTGGCATTCAGTACTTC.

This clone was recorded a few times. V and J are TRBV4-2 and TRBJ1-4, with 7 bases lining up with TRBD1. The trim removed 4 bases at V and 8 bases at J, leaving 13 bases unmatched. Germline-derived CDR1 and CDR2 are LGHNA and YNFKEQ. The CDR3 is made up of 16 amino acids. The CDR3 loop reads CASSPDPGGLGEKLFF. The CDR3 nucleotides read TGTGCCAGCAGCCCGGACCCAGGGGGGTTAGGAGAAAAACTGTTTTTT.

The CDR3 DNA is TGCAGCGTTGAAGAGCCCGGGTCCAGGTCGGGGGAGCAGTACTTC. Protein product: CSVEEPGSRSGEQYF. This sequence joins TRBV29-1 and TRBJ2-7, with a weak D call TRBD2 (5 bases). V was cut by 0 bases and J by 7 bases, with 19 bases left in between. CDR1 and CDR2 from the germline V gene are SQVTM and ANQGSEA. This CDR3 comprises 15 residues.

The chain couples TRBV5-8 to TRBJ2-4; 8 positions agree with TRBD1. Germline V gene lookup returns CDR1 SGHTS and CDR2 YDEGEE. CDR3 length: 14 amino acids. After removal of 2 bases from V and 6 bases from J, the junction contained 4 bases not matched to a gene. The CDR3 is CASSFSGGRNIQYF. The CDR3 DNA sequence: TGTGCCAGCAGCTTTTCAGGGGGCCGAAACATTCAGTACTTC.

This chain uses TRBV25-1 with TRBJ2-2; 9 bases line up with TRBD1. Germline CDR1 MGHDK, CDR2 SYGVNS. The CDR3 is made up of 16 amino acids. V lost 6 bases and J lost 7; bases outside the gene matches: 12. The CDR3 spells CASSLPGTGLHGELFF. The CDR3 nucleotides are TGTGCCAGCAGCCTTCCCGGGACAGGGCTTCACGGGGAGCTGTTTTTT. The variable domain in full, completed from reference TRBV25-1 and TRBJ2-2, reads EADIYQTPRYLVIGTGKKITLECSQTMGHDKMYWYQQDPGMELHLIHYSYGVNSTEKGDLSSESTVSRIRTEHFPLTLESARPSHTSQYLCASSLPGTGLHGELFFGEGSRLTVL.

CDR3 loop: CASSLSYSNSPLHF. The DNA for the CDR3 is TGTGCCAGCAGCTTGTCTTACAGTAATTCACCCCTCCACTTT. The J gene is TRBJ1-6, the V gene TRBV5-4; D uncertain. The CDR3 is 14 residues long. The V gene's germline CDR1 is SGHNT and CDR2 YYREEE (reference sequence). V was clipped by 1 base and J by 6 bases, with 8 bases between them.

This chain joins TRBV9 and TRBJ2-1; D possibly corresponds to TRBD1 (5 bases). Germline CDR1 SGDLS, CDR2 YYNGEE. V was pared by 6 bases and J by 8 bases, with 12 bases between. The CDR3 runs to 12 residues. The DNA for the CDR3 is TGTGCCAGCAAGGGGTCTTCCTATGAGCAGTTCTTC. Translation: CASKGSSYEQFF.

The chain couples TRBV29-1 to TRBJ2-7, with 7 positions matching TRBD1. The CDR3 runs to 14 residues. Germline V gene data show CDR1 as SQVTM and CDR2 as ANQGSEA. Germline trimming cut 4 bases from V and 2 bases from J; bases unmatched to any gene: 8. This CDR3 reads CSVGAGTEAYEQYF. Here the CDR3 DNA reads TGCAGCGTTGGGGCCGGGACAGAGGCCTACGAGCAGTACTTC.

A few counts support this clone. This rearrangement joins TRBV9 to TRBJ1-4; no clear D gene. From germline, CDR1 is SGDLS and CDR2 YYNGEE. V was clipped by 4 bases and J by 0 bases, with 10 bases between them. CDR3 size: 15 residues. In DNA, the CDR3 is TGTGCCAGCAGCATTCAGGCTGCAACTAATGAAAAACTGTTTTTT. Amino acids: CASSIQAATNEKLFF.

This clone was seen a single time. V usage is TRBV28 and J usage is TRBJ2-5; no definite D call. TRBJ2-7 explains the end of the DNA better; the J call may be wrong. Germline assignment: CDR1 MDHEN and CDR2 SYDVKM. The CDR3 is made up of 10 amino acids. CDR3 sequence reads: CASGAYEQYF. The CDR3 DNA reads as TGTGCCAGCGGGGCCTACGAGCAGTACTTC.

The genes are TRBV11-3 and TRBJ1-4; D may be TRBD1 (6 bases). The CDR3 has 15 amino acids. CDR1 and CDR2 from the germline V gene are SGHNT and YENEEA. V gave up 5 bases and J gave up 0 bases, with 10 bases separating them. CDR3 nucleotides: TGTGCCAGCAGCCAAACAGGGTCAACTAATGAAAAACTGTTTTTT. The encoded protein is CASSQTGSTNEKLFF.

The chain combines TRBV12-5 with TRBJ1-1, with D possibly matching TRBD1 (6 bases). V lost 1 base to trimming and J lost 3 bases, with 9 bases between them. Germline V gene sequence: CDR1 LGHNT, CDR2 FRNRAP. This CDR3 spans 14 amino acids. The CDR3 region is CASGLEGVYTEAFF. For the CDR3, the DNA is TGTGCTAGTGGTTTGGAGGGGGTATACACTGAAGCTTTCTTT.

The chain recombines TRBV30 with TRBJ1-2; the D gene is possibly TRBD1 (5 bases). Germline V gives CDR1 GTSNPN, CDR2 SVGIG (reference sequence). The CDR3 contains 14 residues. V shed 4 bases and J shed 4 bases, with 16 bases lying between them. The CDR3, as DNA: TGTGCCTGGAACTCGGGCCGGGGGGGCTATGGCTACACCTTC. This translates into CAWNSGRGGYGYTF. The variable domain in full, with the rest retrieved from reference TRBV30 and TRBJ1-2, is SQTIHQWPATLVQPVGSPLSLECTVEGTSNPNLYWYRQAAGRGLQLLFYSVGIGQISSEVPQNLSASRPQDRQFILSSKKLLLSDSGFYLCAWNSGRGGYGYTFGSGTRLTVV.

The J gene is TRBJ2-7, the V gene TRBV9; TRBD1 matches at 9 bases. V lost 4 bases to trimming and J lost 5 bases; unmatched junction nucleotides: 10. The CDR3 length is 15 residues. From germline, CDR1 is SGDLS and CDR2 YYNGEE. CDR3 sequence: CASSQQGTGLDEQYF. The DNA of the CDR3 is TGTGCCAGCAGCCAACAAGGGACAGGGCTCGACGAGCAGTACTTC.

This chain connects TRBV19 to TRBJ2-7; unclear D gene. CDR1 is LNHDA, CDR2 SQIVND, per germline (reference sequence). The V end lost 4 bases, the J end lost 1 base, and 8 bases lay between the germline ends. This CDR3 spans 13 amino acids. The CDR3 spells CASSNRPSYEQYF. Here the CDR3 DNA reads TGTGCCAGTAGTAATCGTCCGTCCTACGAGCAGTACTTC.

This clone was seen once. The chain links TRBV5-1 to TRBJ2-2; D perhaps matches TRBD1 (5 bases). The germline V gene has CDR1 SGHRS and CDR2 YFSETQ. The ends were cut back, 0 bases at V and 4 bases at J, with 13 bases in the middle. This CDR3 has 16 amino acids. As DNA, the CDR3 is TGCGCCAGCAGCTTGGCCAGGGAATCTTCCACCGGGGAGCTGTTTTTT. Its protein product is CASSLARESSTGELFF.

This sequence joins TRBV7-3 and TRBJ2-3, with D maybe TRBD1 (6 bases). The length of the CDR3 is 13 residues. V was shortened by 4 bases and J by 6 bases, with 11 bases between the two germline ends. CDR1 is SGHTA and CDR2 is FQGTGA in the germline V gene. The CDR3 protein is CASSSTGPDTQYF. Here the CDR3 DNA reads TGTGCCAGCAGCTCGACAGGCCCCGATACGCAGTATTTT.

J is TRBJ2-5 and V is TRBV5-1; TRBD2 matches 10 bases. V shed 5 bases and J 2 bases; nucleotides not matched to a gene: 6. This CDR3 has 15 residues. Per germline, CDR1 SGHRS and CDR2 YFSETQ. The CDR3 reads CASRGTSAPQETQYF. CDR3 DNA sequence: TGCGCCAGCAGGGGGACTAGCGCACCACAAGAGACCCAGTACTTC.

The chain is built from TRBV5-1 and TRBJ2-5; D gene ambiguous. The ends were cut back, 5 bases at V and 3 bases at J, with 8 bases in the middle. The CDR3 covers 12 residues. Germline V CDR1 and CDR2: SGHRS, YFSETQ. The CDR3: CASSGAKETQYF. The CDR3 coding sequence is TGCGCCAGCAGTGGAGCAAAAGAGACCCAGTACTTC. The variable domain in full, with the rest retrieved from reference TRBV5-1 and TRBJ2-5, is KAGVTQTPRYLIKTRGQQVTLSCSPISGHRSVSWYQQTPGQGLQFLFEYFSETQRNKGNFPGRFSGRQFSNSRSEMNVSTLELGDSALYLCASSGAKETQYFGPGTRLLVL.

V gene TRBV4-2 combines with J gene TRBJ2-4; D is perhaps TRBD2 (5 bases). From germline, CDR1 is LGHNA and CDR2 YNFKEQ. Trimming took off 1 base at V and 5 bases at J, with 12 bases between the two ends. The CDR3 sequence is 15 residues long. CDR3 sequence reads: CASSQGGARENIQYF. CDR3 nucleotides: TGTGCCAGCAGCCAAGGGGGTGCGAGGGAAAACATTCAGTACTTC.